What follows are 26 T cell receptor beta chains derived from one specimen sequenced in a study of CD8 T cells in acute hepatitis C reinfection. Study outcomes and limitations: TRBV04 and TRBV06 were preferentially used in all groups, not explained by naive pool overrepresentation.

TCRdb's table, derived via immunoSEQ multiplex PCR, lists solely in-frame clones and lacks some. The data show 1,400 or so clones, over 45% seen once. As to time point: acute HCV infection, within 168 days of estimated infection date. Hepatitis C virus-specific T cells were sequenced directly ex vivo without in vitro expansion. The material was HCV NS3-1073 tetramer-sorted CD8+ T cells from PBMCs, obtained during acute infection. The receptors stem from a woman aged 18 to 35 who spontaneously cleared hepatitis C infection.

The rearrangement uses TRBV30 and TRBJ2-1, with 13 bases fitting TRBD2. CDR3 length: 14 residues. CDR1 is GTSNPN, CDR2 SVGIG, per germline (reference sequence). V gave up 5 bases and J gave up 6 bases; unmatched junction bases: 4. This chain's CDR3 is CAWQTSGRVNEQFF. CDR3 sequence (DNA): TGTGCCTGGCAAACTAGCGGGAGGGTCAATGAGCAGTTCTTC.

In this sample, this clone turned up once. CDR3 coding DNA: TGTGCCAGCAGTTCCACGAACGGATATCTAACCGGGGAGCTGTTTTTT. Its protein is CASSSTNGYLTGELFF. The rearrangement uses TRBV11-3 and TRBJ2-2; no reliable D call. This CDR3 region has 16 residues. Trimming stripped 6 bases from V and 5 bases from J, with 19 bases between. The germline V gene has CDR1 SGHNT and CDR2 YENEEA.

The chain couples TRBV14 to TRBJ2-1; perhaps TRBD2 as D (5 bases). V lost 0 bases and J 2 bases, leaving 23 bases between the germline ends. This CDR3 comprises 20 residues. CDR1 and CDR2 from the germline V gene are SGHDN and FVKESK. The CDR3 reads CASSQDVHRDYPSTYNEQFF. The CDR3, as DNA: TGTGCCAGCAGCCAAGATGTTCACCGAGACTACCCTTCGACCTACAATGAGCAGTTCTTC.

In this sample, this clone is hyperexpanded. The chain carries TRBV21-1 and TRBJ2-2; the table's TRBD2 call for D was not verified on the DNA. TRBV21-1 corresponds to a pseudogene. The CDR3 sequence is 18 residues long. DNA of the CDR3: TGTGCCAGCCTCAAAACCGGGACTAGCGGGTTTAACCACGGGGAGCTGTTTTTT. As protein: CASLKTGTSGFNHGELFF.

The rearrangement links TRBV6-5 to TRBJ1-3; D may be TRBD1 (6 bases). In germline, CDR1 is MNHEY, CDR2 SVGAGI. The CDR3 is made up of 14 amino acids. V shed 6 bases and J shed 0 bases, with 9 bases lying between them. CDR3 loop: CASREGHSGNTIYF. The CDR3, as DNA: TGTGCCAGCAGAGAGGGACACTCTGGAAACACCATATATTTT.

The DNA of the CDR3 is TGTGCCAGCAGTGAATTAGTCTCTCTTAAAGTTTACGAGCAGTACTTC. Its translation is CASSELVSLKVYEQYF. The gene calls are TRBV2 and TRBJ2-7; D is undetermined. This CDR3 has 16 residues. The germline V gene has CDR1 SNHLY and CDR2 FYNNEI. The V and J ends lost 2 bases and 4 bases respectively, with 18 bases between them. Together with reference TRBV2 and TRBJ2-7, the CDR3 gives the full variable domain: EPEVTQTPSHQVTQMGQEVILRCVPISNHLYFYWYRQILGQKVEFLVSFYNNEISEKSEIFDDQFSVERPDGSNFTLKIRSTKLEDSAMYFCASSELVSLKVYEQYFGPGTRLTVT.

V and J are TRBV6-4 and TRBJ1-2, with D hard to call. Trimming removed 5 bases at V and 3 bases at J, with 19 bases between. The CDR3 is 16 residues long. CDR1 and CDR2 from the germline V gene are MRHNA and SNTAGT. DNA for the CDR3: TGTGCCAGCAGTTACTGGGTGGGTTCCCTCGACTATGGCTACACCTTC. It is translated as CASSYWVGSLDYGYTF.

The sample holds a few counts of this clone. The chain employs TRBV27 and TRBJ1-4, with 10 bases fitting TRBD1. Unmatched junction bases numbered 9, after V lost 6 bases and J lost 8 bases. Germline-derived CDR1 and CDR2 are MNHEY and SMNVEV (reference sequence). This CDR3 contains 15 residues. The CDR3 is CASRETGGAWEKLFF. As DNA, the CDR3 is TGTGCCAGCAGGGAGACAGGGGGCGCCTGGGAAAAACTGTTTTTT.

By sample share, this clone is medium-sized. The chain uses TRBV19 and TRBJ1-1; no clear D gene. The ends were cut back, 6 bases at V and 4 bases at J, with 12 bases in the middle. Germline-derived CDR1 and CDR2 are LNHDA and SQIVND (reference sequence). There are 13 residues in the CDR3. As DNA, the CDR3 is TGTGCCAGTAGCCACGCCCAGTCCACTGAAGCTTTCTTT. Amino acid sequence: CASSHAQSTEAFF.

This clone was seen a handful of times. The rearrangement links TRBV4-2 to TRBJ2-7; 12 bases line up with TRBD2. This CDR3 spans 17 amino acids. J was trimmed by 5 bases and V by 0 bases; bases with no gene match: 8. CDR1 and CDR2 (germline): LGHNA, YNFKEQ. The CDR3 here is CASSQELLAGGGDEQYF. The DNA for the CDR3 is TGTGCCAGCAGCCAAGAATTGCTAGCGGGAGGGGGAGACGAGCAGTACTTC.

A note on this clone: With a much larger clone just one base away, this may be a read error. This rearrangement joins TRBV6-1 to TRBJ2-7, with D possibly being TRBD1 (6 bases). The germline V gene has CDR1 MNHNS and CDR2 SASEGT. CDR3 size: 14 residues. This CDR3 is CASRAWGQAYKQYF. In DNA, the CDR3 is TGTGCCAGCAGGGCCTGGGGACAAGCCTACAAGCAGTACTTC.

This clone was found a few times. The gene calls are TRBV6-5 and TRBJ2-7; D possibly matches TRBD1 or TRBD2 (5 bases each). CDR1 MNHEY and CDR2 SVGAGI come from the germline V gene. The V and J ends lost 2 bases and 2 bases respectively, with 13 bases between them. CDR3 length: 15 amino acids. CDR3 sequence reads: CASSYGRGEAYEQYF. The CDR3, as DNA: TGTGCCAGCAGTTACGGTCGAGGGGAAGCCTACGAGCAGTACTTC.

The genes are TRBV7-1 and TRBJ2-2, with D hard to call. TRBV7-1 is labeled an ORF, and its function is uncertain. The ends were cut back, 4 bases at V and 0 bases at J, with 12 bases in the middle. This CDR3 has 16 residues. Written as DNA, the CDR3 is TGTGCCAGCAGCTTAGATGGCAACGCGAACACCGGGGAGCTGTTTTTT. The encoded protein is CASSLDGNANTGELFF.

This rearrangement joins TRBV7-8 to TRBJ2-1, with D possibly matching TRBD2 (5 bases). Germline CDR1 reads SGHVS; CDR2 reads FQNEAQ. The V and J ends lost 5 bases and 16 bases respectively, with 15 bases between them. The CDR3 sequence is 11 residues long. CDR3 protein: CASSEGGRYFF. The CDR3 nucleotides read TGTGCCAGCAGCGAGGGCGGACGGTACTTCTTC.

This clone showed up just a few times. The rearrangement links TRBV7-2 to TRBJ2-7; tentatively, D is TRBD1 or TRBD2 (7 bases each). The CDR3 spans 16 residues. Germline CDR1 SGHTA, CDR2 FQGNSA. Trimming removed 5 bases from V and 2 bases from J, with 19 bases in between. DNA for the CDR3: TGTGCCAGCAGCCCATCCAGGGGGGGGGAAACCTACGAGCAGTACTTC. Protein sequence: CASSPSRGGETYEQYF.

The chain has TRBV4-1 and TRBJ2-7; 7 bases are shared with TRBD2. With V trimmed by 4 bases and J by 3 bases, 12 bases remained unmatched. The CDR3 extends over 16 amino acids. Germline CDR1 MGHRA, CDR2 YSYEKL. The CDR3 DNA sequence: TGCGCCAGCAGCCCTACCCAAGGACTAGGAGTCTACGAGCAGTACTTC. It is translated as CASSPTQGLGVYEQYF.

The V gene is TRBV15, the J gene TRBJ2-2, with D possibly being TRBD1 (6 bases). CDR1 LNHNV and CDR2 YYDKDF come from the germline V gene (reference sequence). This CDR3 contains 17 residues. V gave up 5 bases and J gave up 1 base, with 17 bases separating them. CDR3 in DNA: TGTGCCACCAGCGCCATACCGGGACAAAAGAACACCGGGGAGCTGTTTTTT. This codes for CATSAIPGQKNTGELFF.

In this sample, this clone turned up a few times. The chain uses TRBV5-4 and TRBJ2-7, with 8 bases lining up with TRBD1. V shed 4 bases and J 5 bases; nucleotides not matched to a gene: 5. The V gene's germline CDR1 is SGHNT and CDR2 YYREEE (reference sequence). The CDR3 runs to 13 residues. The chain's CDR3 is CASSTGTGHEQYF. CDR3 bases: TGTGCCAGCAGCACCGGGACAGGCCACGAGCAGTACTTC.

This chain uses TRBV5-4 with TRBJ2-4, with 7 bases matching TRBD2. This CDR3 region has 17 residues. Germline V gene data show CDR1 as SGHNT and CDR2 as YYREEE (reference sequence). The V gene end was trimmed by 1 base and the J gene end by 3 bases; junction bases not matched to a gene: 10. The CDR3 DNA reads TGTGCCAGCAGCTTGACCTTGGGGGAGGGCCTCAAAAACATTCAGTACTTC. This sequence encodes CASSLTLGEGLKNIQYF. The full variable domain, with the rest looked up from reference TRBV5-4 and TRBJ2-4, is ETGVTQSPTHLIKTRGQQVTLRCSSQSGHNTVSWYQQALGQGPQFIFQYYREEENGRGNFPPRFSGLQFPNYSSELNVNALELDDSALYLCASSLTLGEGLKNIQYFGAGTRLSVL.

This clone has more than one count but fewer than ten. An end of the junction does not agree with germline; a read error may underlie this. V is TRBV10-3 and J is TRBJ2-2; TRBD2 agrees at 10 bases. The germline CDR1 and CDR2 sequences are ENHRY and SYGVKD. This CDR3 is 16 amino acids long. The CDR3 loop is CADRGTSDLFKPGAVF. The CDR3 DNA reads TGTGCCGACAGAGGGACTAGCGATTTGTTCAAACCGGGAGCTGTTTTT.

In this sample, this clone is medium-sized. This chain uses TRBV10-1 with TRBJ2-7; 12 bases agree with TRBD1. The CDR3 runs 16 residues. Per germline, CDR1 WNHNN and CDR2 SYGVQD (reference sequence). V was clipped by 5 bases and J by 3 bases; unmatched bases: 8. The CDR3 reads CASSSTGTGGIYEQYF. The CDR3 DNA reads as TGCGCCAGCAGTTCCACCGGGACAGGGGGCATCTACGAGCAGTACTTC.

The chain couples TRBV14 to TRBJ2-3; 8 nucleotides align to TRBD2. CDR3 length: 14 amino acids. The germline gives CDR1 SGHDN, CDR2 FVKESK. The V segment lost 3 bases and the J segment 8 bases; nucleotides outside the gene matches: 7. The chain's CDR3 is CASSQATSEGTQYF. DNA for the CDR3: TGTGCCAGCAGCCAGGCGACTAGCGAGGGTACGCAGTATTTT.

A few counts support this clone. The V gene is TRBV6-9, the J gene TRBJ1-1, with 8 bases that match TRBD1. This CDR3 has 13 amino acids. Germline V gene sequence: CDR1 MNHGY, CDR2 SVAAGI. The V gene end was trimmed by 7 bases and the J gene end by 6 bases; junction bases not matched to a gene: 7. The CDR3 sequence: CASIPGQGPEAFF. The CDR3 coding sequence is TGTGCCAGCATCCCCGGACAGGGTCCTGAAGCTTTCTTT.

This clone was seen a handful of times. The rearrangement joins TRBV11-2 to TRBJ2-1; D is unclear. V dropped 0 bases and J dropped 9 bases, with 15 bases sitting between them. This CDR3 contains 15 residues. Germline assignment: CDR1 SGHAT and CDR2 FQNNGV. DNA for the CDR3: TGTGCCAGCAGCTTAGAGGTAGGTCTCTGGGGTGAGCAGTTCTTC. Its protein product is CASSLEVGLWGEQFF.

By sample share, this clone is medium-sized. V is TRBV29-1 and J is TRBJ2-7; 9 nucleotides agree with TRBD1. The V and J ends lost 4 bases and 3 bases, in that order; junction bases with no gene match: 7. This CDR3 region has 14 residues. CDR1 SQVTM and CDR2 ANQGSEA come from the germline V gene. In nucleotides, the CDR3 is TGCAGCGTTGTCTGGACAGGGGTTGACTACGAGCAGTACTTC. It is translated as CSVVWTGVDYEQYF.

This clone has only a few counts. DNA for the CDR3: TGTGCCAGCACCATCACTGGCACCGGGGAGCTGTTTTTT. Amino acid sequence: CASTITGTGELFF. This chain connects TRBV14 to TRBJ2-2; D remains ambiguous. Germline lookup yields CDR1 SGHDN and CDR2 FVKESK. CDR3 size: 13 residues. V lost 7 bases to trimming and J lost 4 bases, with 10 bases between them.